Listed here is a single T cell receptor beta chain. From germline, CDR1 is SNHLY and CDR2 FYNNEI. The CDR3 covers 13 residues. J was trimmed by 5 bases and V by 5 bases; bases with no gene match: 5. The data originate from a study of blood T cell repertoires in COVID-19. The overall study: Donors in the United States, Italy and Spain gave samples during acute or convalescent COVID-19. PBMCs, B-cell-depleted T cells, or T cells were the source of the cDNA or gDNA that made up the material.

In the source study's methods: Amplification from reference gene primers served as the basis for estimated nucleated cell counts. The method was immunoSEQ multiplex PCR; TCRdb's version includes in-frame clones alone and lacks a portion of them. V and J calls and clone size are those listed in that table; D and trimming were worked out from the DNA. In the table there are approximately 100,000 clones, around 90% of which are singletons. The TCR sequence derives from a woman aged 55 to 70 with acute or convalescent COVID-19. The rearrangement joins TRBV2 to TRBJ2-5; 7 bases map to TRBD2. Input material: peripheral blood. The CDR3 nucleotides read TGTGCCAGCAGTACGCGGGAGTGGGAGACCCAGTACTTC. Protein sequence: CASSTREWETQYF.